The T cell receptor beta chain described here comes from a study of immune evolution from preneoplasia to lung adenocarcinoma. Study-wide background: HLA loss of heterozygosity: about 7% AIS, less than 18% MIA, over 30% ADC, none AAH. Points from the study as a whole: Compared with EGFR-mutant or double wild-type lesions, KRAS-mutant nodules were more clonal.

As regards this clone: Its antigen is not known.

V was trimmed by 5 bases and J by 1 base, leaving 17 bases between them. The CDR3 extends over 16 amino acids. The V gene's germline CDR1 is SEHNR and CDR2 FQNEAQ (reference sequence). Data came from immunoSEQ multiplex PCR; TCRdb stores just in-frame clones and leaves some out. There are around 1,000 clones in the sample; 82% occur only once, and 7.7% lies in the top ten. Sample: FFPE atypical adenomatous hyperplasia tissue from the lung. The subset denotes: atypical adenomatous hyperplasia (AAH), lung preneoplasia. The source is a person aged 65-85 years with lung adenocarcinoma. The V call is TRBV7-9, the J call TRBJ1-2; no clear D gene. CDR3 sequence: CASSAPVVQNNYGYTF. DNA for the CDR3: TGTGCCAGCAGCGCCCCCGTGGTCCAGAATAACTATGGCTACACCTTC.